Presented here are 10 T cell receptor beta chains from one specimen sequenced in a study of T cells expressing NK-cell markers. For each CDR3 protein, TCRdb gives one entry from its re-call of the 5' RACE reads, without DNA. Reported are hundreds of thousands of distinct CDR3 sequences; the ten largest clones contain less than 7.5%. Input material: blood T cells: a sorted CD56 or NKG2C T cell subset, CD4+ or CD8+ T cells, or bulk PBMC T cells (not recorded which). These receptors all stem from a woman aged 18 to 75 in good health.

The chain uses TRBV7-9 and TRBJ2-5; TCRdb's assignment of TRBD1 cannot be checked, as there is no DNA. This CDR3 contains 14 residues. Germline V gives CDR1 SEHNR, CDR2 FQNEAQ (reference sequence). The CDR3 is CASSPGTKKETQYF.

The CDR3 is CAIKGTGAWGEQYF. The V call is TRBV10-3, the J call TRBJ2-7; TCRdb names TRBD1, which stays unverified in the absence of DNA. Per germline, CDR1 ENHRY and CDR2 SYGVKD. This CDR3 region has 14 residues.

The rearrangement uses TRBV4-3 and TRBJ2-3. Per the germline V gene, CDR1 is LGHNA and CDR2 is YSLEER. The CDR3 has 15 residues. CDR3 residues: CASSREAASTDTQYF.

J is TRBJ2-3 and V is TRBV20-1; no DNA is available, so the TRBD1 call from TCRdb remains unchecked. In germline, CDR1 is DFQATT, CDR2 SNEGSKA (reference sequence). This CDR3 contains 14 residues. The CDR3 protein is CSATQGSGTDTQYF.

This chain joins TRBV20-1 and TRBJ2-4; the TCRdb call, TRBD1, lacks DNA for checking. Germline CDR1 reads DFQATT; CDR2 reads SNEGSKA (reference sequence). The CDR3 sequence is 17 residues long. Here the CDR3 reads CSSHPLGRLPAKNIQYF.

The V call is TRBV28, the J call TRBJ2-2; TCRdb lists TRBD1, though no DNA is available to test this call. CDR1 and CDR2 from the germline V gene are MDHEN and SYDVKM. This CDR3 contains 14 residues. The CDR3 reads CASSSPGVSGELFF.

V gene TRBV6-1 combines with J gene TRBJ2-1; TCRdb's D call of TRBD2 is untestable without DNA. CDR1 is MNHNS, CDR2 SASEGT, per germline. The CDR3 sequence is 17 residues long. CDR3 protein: CASSVGGSGSLYNEQFF.

The chain couples TRBV7-2 to TRBJ2-1. The CDR3 loop spans 12 amino acids. The V gene's germline CDR1 is SGHTA and CDR2 FQGNSA. The CDR3: CASSLLEEEQFF.

The rearrangement links TRBV12-3 or TRBV12-4 to TRBJ1-6; absent DNA, TCRdb's TRBD1 call cannot be checked. The CDR3 length is 12 residues. CDR3 protein: CASTPGNSPLHF.

The rearrangement uses TRBV20-1 and TRBJ2-3; the D gene TCRdb calls, TRBD2, cannot be checked with no DNA. CDR1 DFQATT and CDR2 SNEGSKA come from the germline V gene (reference sequence). This CDR3 contains 13 residues. CDR3 amino acids: CSADPTSGDTQYF.